One sample yielded the 22 T cell receptor beta chains listed below, sequenced in a study of blood T cells in healthy people across ages. Then a second PCR, running about 6 to 12 cycles, was carried out with a sample-barcoded 5' primer and a J-beta primer mix. TCRdb independently ran MiXCR on the 5' RACE reads; one entry per CDR3 protein. The sample has about 1,000,000 distinct CDR3 sequences, 35% to 55% seen once. The sequencing input was blood. These receptors were taken from a woman aged 55-69 years in good health.

The genes are TRBV28 and TRBJ2-7; D remains unclear. The J call could be wrong; TRBJ2-5 is a better fit for the DNA end. There are 16 residues in the CDR3. The germline gives CDR1 MDHEN, CDR2 SYDVKM. In nucleotides, the CDR3 is TGTGCCAGCAGTTCAACCCGGCAGAAGGCGAGGGAGACCCAGTACTTC. Amino acids: CASSSTRQKARETQYF.

In this sample, this clonotype turned up a few times. The rearrangement uses TRBV11-2 and TRBJ1-2; the D is unclear. V lost 1 base and J lost 5, with 8 bases in between. This CDR3 is 13 amino acids long. Germline V gene sequence: CDR1 SGHAT, CDR2 FQNNGV. The DNA for the CDR3 is TGTGCCAGCAGCTTAGCCAGGCCGTATGGCTACACCTTC. It is translated as CASSLARPYGYTF.

This clonotype was counted only a few times. The chain joins TRBV20-1 to TRBJ2-5, with 7 bases fitting TRBD1. V lost 1 base to trimming and J lost 0 bases; unmatched junction nucleotides: 5. Germline CDR1 and CDR2: DFQATT and SNEGSKA (reference sequence). The CDR3 is 15 amino acids. This CDR3 is CSARGDSRYQETQYF. CDR3 in DNA: TGCAGTGCTAGAGGGGACAGCCGGTACCAAGAGACCCAGTACTTC.

This clonotype occurred a few times. This chain connects TRBV7-2 to TRBJ2-1, with 13 bases identical to TRBD2. V shed 5 bases, J shed 8 bases, and the junction held 6 bases outside the gene matches. Germline CDR1 reads SGHTA; CDR2 reads FQGNSA. The CDR3 is 15 residues long. The CDR3 sequence: CASSLTSGRYDEQFF. Written as DNA, the CDR3 is TGTGCCAGCAGCCTGACTAGCGGGAGGTACGATGAGCAGTTCTTC.

This chain uses TRBV29-1 with TRBJ2-1; D might be TRBD2 (5 bases). The V end lost 7 bases, the J end lost 5 bases, and 12 bases lay between the germline ends. Germline V lookup: CDR1 SQVTM, CDR2 ANQGSEA. CDR3 length: 12 amino acids. The CDR3 DNA reads as TGCAGCGGGACTGCAAAACACAATGAGCAGTTCTTC. Amino acids: CSGTAKHNEQFF.

This sequence joins TRBV24-1 and TRBJ2-1; no firm D call. The V end was cut by 5 bases, the J end by 0 bases, with 7 bases between. The CDR3 sequence is 14 residues long. Germline V lookup: CDR1 KGHDR, CDR2 SFDVKD. The CDR3 DNA follows: TGTGCCACCAGTGCCACAGTCTCCTACAATGAGCAGTTCTTC. This codes for CATSATVSYNEQFF.

This chain connects TRBV11-3 to TRBJ2-6; 9 bases align to TRBD1. Trimming took 8 bases from V and 0 from J; bases not matched to a gene: 8. This CDR3 region has 17 residues. Germline V gives CDR1 SGHNT, CDR2 YENEEA. CDR3 loop: CASAPGQGTSGANVLTF. Here the CDR3 DNA reads TGTGCCAGCGCTCCGGGACAGGGTACCTCTGGGGCCAACGTCCTGACTTTC. The full variable domain, in which reference TRBV11-3 and TRBJ2-6 provide the parts outside the CDR3, is EAGVVQSPRYKIIEKKQPVAFWCNPISGHNTLYWYLQNLGQGPELLIRYENEEAVDDSQLPKDRFSAERLKGVDSTLKIQPAELGDSAVYLCASAPGQGTSGANVLTFGAGSRLTVL.

This clonotype has only a few counts. The gene calls are TRBV7-2 and TRBJ1-5, with D uncertain. CDR1 and CDR2 from the germline V gene are SGHTA and FQGNSA. V was cut by 2 bases and J by 1 base, with 6 bases left in between. CDR3 length: 14 amino acids. The CDR3 loop is CASSLMYSNQPQHF. The CDR3 coding sequence is TGTGCCAGCAGCTTAATGTACAGCAATCAGCCCCAGCATTTT. The whole variable domain, filled in from reference TRBV7-2 and TRBJ1-5, reads GAGVSQSPSNKVTEKGKDVELRCDPISGHTALYWYRQSLGQGLEFLIYFQGNSAPDKSGLPSDRFSAERTGGSVSTLTIQRTQQEDSAVYLCASSLMYSNQPQHFGDGTRLSIL.

The V gene is TRBV25-1, the J gene TRBJ2-7; TRBD1 matches at 8 bases. V lost 3 bases, J lost 6 bases, and 10 bases stayed unmatched. The germline CDR1 and CDR2 sequences are MGHDK and SYGVNS. This CDR3 comprises 15 residues. CDR3 residues: CASSDPSGGQVEQYF. The CDR3 DNA reads TGTGCCAGCAGTGACCCGTCAGGGGGCCAAGTCGAGCAGTACTTC.

This chain uses TRBV3-1 with TRBJ2-1; TRBD2 matches 8 bases. V trimming: 4 bases; J trimming: 5 bases; junction bases outside the gene matches: 4. The germline V gene encodes CDR1 LGHDT and CDR2 YNNKEL (reference sequence). CDR3 length: 14 amino acids. DNA of the CDR3: TGTGCCAGCAGCCTAGCGGGGCATAACAATGAGCAGTTCTTC. Protein sequence: CASSLAGHNNEQFF.

The genes are TRBV5-1 and TRBJ2-7, with D possibly matching TRBD2 (5 bases). Gene TRBJ2-5 matches the end of the DNA better, so the J call may be wrong. This CDR3 region has 14 residues. Germline assignment: CDR1 SGHRS and CDR2 YFSETQ. The chain's CDR3 is CASSLALGKQTQYF. The CDR3 nucleotides read TGCGCCAGCAGCTTGGCCCTCGGGAAACAGACCCAGTACTTC.

This chain connects TRBV12-3 or TRBV12-4 to TRBJ2-4; 9 positions agree with TRBD1. V was pared by 7 bases and J by 6 bases, with 4 bases of the junction left unmatched. The CDR3 is 13 residues long. The CDR3: CASIVTGGNIQYF. CDR3 coding DNA: TGTGCCAGCATCGTGACAGGGGGAAACATTCAGTACTTC.

The chain has TRBV30 and TRBJ2-1; no reliable D call. Trimming took 8 bases from V and 7 from J, leaving 15 bases between them. This CDR3 is built from 12 residues. CDR1 and CDR2 (germline): GTSNPN, SVGIG (reference sequence). The CDR3 nucleotides are TGTGCCCAGTCGAACGGATGGAATGAGCAGTTCTTC. It codes for CAQSNGWNEQFF. Combining the CDR3 with reference TRBV30 and TRBJ2-1 gives the whole variable domain SQTIHQWPATLVQPVGSPLSLECTVEGTSNPNLYWYRQAAGRGLQLLFYSVGIGQISSEVPQNLSASRPQDRQFILSSKKLLLSDSGFYLCAQSNGWNEQFFGPGTRLTVL.

This clonotype was recorded a few times. The junction does not match germline at one end; this may be a read error. The CDR3 sequence is CASSFDRSSYEQYF. CDR3 in DNA: TGTGCCAGCAGCTTTGACAGAAGCTCCTACGAGCAGTACTTC. The chain joins TRBV5-1 to TRBJ2-7; a possible D gene is TRBD1 (5 bases). CDR1 and CDR2 (germline): SGHRS, YFSETQ. The CDR3 is 14 residues long.

The chain is built from TRBV27 and TRBJ2-5, with D possibly being TRBD1 or TRBD2 (7 bases each). The V gene's germline CDR1 is MNHEY and CDR2 SMNVEV (reference sequence). This CDR3 is built from 15 residues. V gave up 2 bases and J gave up 4 bases, with 14 bases separating them. CDR3 coding DNA: TGTGCCAGCAGTTTAAGACAGGGAGGGCCAGAGACCCAGTACTTC. This translates into CASSLRQGGPETQYF.

This clonotype came up a few times. The chain uses TRBV5-1 and TRBJ1-5; TRBD1 aligns across 7 bases. The V gene's germline CDR1 is SGHRS and CDR2 YFSETQ. V gave up 4 bases and J gave up 2 bases; unmatched junction bases: 3. This CDR3 comprises 14 residues. DNA of the CDR3: TGCGCCAGCAGCACAGGGGCTGGCAATCAGCCCCAGCATTTT. Encoded protein: CASSTGAGNQPQHF.

This clonotype was seen a few times. This chain joins TRBV29-1 and TRBJ2-1; D not certain. The V and J ends lost 3 bases and 4 bases respectively, with 10 bases between them. The germline V gene has CDR1 SQVTM and CDR2 ANQGSEA. This CDR3 is 13 amino acids long. CDR3 DNA: TGCAGCGTTGACCGCGCTGAGTACAATGAGCAGTTCTTC. Translating it yields CSVDRAEYNEQFF.

The chain combines TRBV13 with TRBJ2-7; D could derive from TRBD1 or TRBD2 (6 bases each). Germline CDR1 is PRHDT and CDR2 is FYEKMQ (reference sequence). V was trimmed by 7 bases and J by 12 bases, leaving 28 bases between them. The CDR3 runs to 15 residues. This chain's CDR3 is CASTLRGARPLKSYF. CDR3 DNA: TGTGCCAGCACCCTAAGGGGGGCGCGGCCCCTCAAGTCGTACTTC.

There are a few counts of this clonotype. The chain joins TRBV21-1 to TRBJ1-2; TRBD1 reflects the table's D call only, with no check against the DNA. TRBV21-1 is reported as a pseudogene. This CDR3 region has 17 residues. CDR3 loop: CASSHHVQGCLNYGYTF. For the CDR3, the DNA is TGTGCCAGCAGCCACCACGTACAGGGGTGCCTTAACTATGGCTACACCTTC.

The chain links TRBV12-3 or TRBV12-4 to TRBJ2-7; D is unclear. The CDR3 sequence is 10 residues long. V was cut by 8 bases and J by 3 bases, with 5 bases left in between. CDR3 residues: CASGHYEQYF. As DNA, the CDR3 is TGTGCCAGCGGTCACTACGAGCAGTACTTC.

V and J are TRBV14 and TRBJ2-7, with D possibly TRBD2 on 5 matching bases. TRBJ2-5 matches the DNA end more closely, so the J call is doubtful. The CDR3 consists of 14 residues. Germline CDR1 reads SGHDN; CDR2 reads FVKESK. The CDR3 is CASSQERTEGTQYF. The CDR3 bases are TGTGCCAGCAGCCAAGAAAGAACCGAGGGGACCCAGTACTTC.

This clonotype was seen more than once but under ten times. As DNA, the CDR3 is TGTGCCAGCAGAATGACAGACTCCTACGAGCAGTACTTC. Protein sequence: CASRMTDSYEQYF. V usage is TRBV7-8 and J usage is TRBJ2-7; D may be TRBD1 (5 bases). Germline CDR1 reads SGHVS; CDR2 reads FQNEAQ. The CDR3 totals 13 residues. Trimming pared 6 bases from V and 0 bases from J, leaving 9 bases between.